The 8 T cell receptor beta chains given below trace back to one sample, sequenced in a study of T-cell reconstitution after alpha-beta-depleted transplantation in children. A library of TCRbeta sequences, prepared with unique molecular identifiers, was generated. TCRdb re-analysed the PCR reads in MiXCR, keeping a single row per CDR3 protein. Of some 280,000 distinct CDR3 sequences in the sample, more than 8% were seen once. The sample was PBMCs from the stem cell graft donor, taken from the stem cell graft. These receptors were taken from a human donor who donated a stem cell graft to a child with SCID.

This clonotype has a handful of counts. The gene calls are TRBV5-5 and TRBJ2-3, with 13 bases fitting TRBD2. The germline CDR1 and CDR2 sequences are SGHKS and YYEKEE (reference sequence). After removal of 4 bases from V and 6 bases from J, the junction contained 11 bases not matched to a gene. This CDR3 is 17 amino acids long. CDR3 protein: CASSGRTGTSGADTQYF. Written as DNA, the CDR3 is TGTGCCAGCAGCGGACGAACCGGGACTAGCGGGGCGGATACGCAGTATTTT. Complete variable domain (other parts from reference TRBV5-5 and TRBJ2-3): DAGVTQSPTHLIKTRGQQVTLRCSPISGHKSVSWYQQVLGQGPQFIFQYYEKEERGRGNFPDRFSARQFPNYSSELNVNALLLGDSALYLCASSGRTGTSGADTQYFGPGTRLTVL.

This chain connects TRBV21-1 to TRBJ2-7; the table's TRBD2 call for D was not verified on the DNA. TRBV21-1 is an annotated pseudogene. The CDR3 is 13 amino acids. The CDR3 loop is CASSKAEGYEQYF. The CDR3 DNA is TGTGCCAGCAGCAAAGCAGAGGGTTACGAGCAGTACTTC.

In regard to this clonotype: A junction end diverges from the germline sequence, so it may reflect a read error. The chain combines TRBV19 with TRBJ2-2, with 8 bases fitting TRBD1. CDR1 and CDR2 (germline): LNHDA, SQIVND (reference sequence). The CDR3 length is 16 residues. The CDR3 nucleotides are TGTGCCAGTAGTAAAAAGACAGGGGCGAACACCGGGGAGCCGTTTTTT. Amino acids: CASSKKTGANTGEPFF.

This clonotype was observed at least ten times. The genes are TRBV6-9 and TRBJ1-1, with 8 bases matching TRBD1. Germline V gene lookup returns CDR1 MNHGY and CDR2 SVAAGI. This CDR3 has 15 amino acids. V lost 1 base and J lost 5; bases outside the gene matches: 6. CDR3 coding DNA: TGTGCCAGCAGTTATTGGCAGGGGGCGCAGACTGAAGCTTTCTTT. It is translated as CASSYWQGAQTEAFF.

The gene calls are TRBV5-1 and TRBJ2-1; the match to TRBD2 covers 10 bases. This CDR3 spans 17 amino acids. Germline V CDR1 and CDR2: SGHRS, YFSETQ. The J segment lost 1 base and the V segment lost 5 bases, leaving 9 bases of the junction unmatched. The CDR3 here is CASSSAGGPRSYNEQFF. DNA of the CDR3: TGCGCCAGCAGTTCAGCGGGGGGGCCTCGGTCCTACAATGAGCAGTTCTTC.

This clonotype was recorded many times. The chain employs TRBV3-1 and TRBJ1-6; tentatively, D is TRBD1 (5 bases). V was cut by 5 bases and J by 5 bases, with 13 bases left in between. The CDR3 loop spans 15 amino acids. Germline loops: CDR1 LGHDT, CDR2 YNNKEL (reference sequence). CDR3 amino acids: CASSSPQVDNSPLHF. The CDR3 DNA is TGTGCCAGCAGCTCGCCACAGGTCGATAATTCACCCCTCCACTTT.

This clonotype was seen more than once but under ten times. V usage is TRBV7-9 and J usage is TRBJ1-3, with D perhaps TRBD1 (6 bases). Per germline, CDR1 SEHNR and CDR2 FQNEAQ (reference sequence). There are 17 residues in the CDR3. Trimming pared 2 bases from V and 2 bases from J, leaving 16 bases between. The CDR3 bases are TGTGCCAGCAGCTTATACGCGGGAGGGGGAGCTGGAAACACCATATATTTT. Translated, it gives CASSLYAGGGAGNTIYF.

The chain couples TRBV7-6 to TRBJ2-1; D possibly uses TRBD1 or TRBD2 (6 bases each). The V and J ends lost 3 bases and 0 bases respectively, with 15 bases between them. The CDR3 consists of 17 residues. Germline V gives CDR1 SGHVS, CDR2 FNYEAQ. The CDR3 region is CASSFPGGLSSYNEQFF. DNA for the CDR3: TGTGCCAGCAGCTTCCCCGGGGGCCTCAGCTCCTACAATGAGCAGTTCTTC.